Below are 29 T cell receptor beta chains sequenced from a single sample in a study of neoadjuvant anti-PD-1 for oral cavity cancer. Generated by immunoSEQ multiplex PCR, the TCRdb table keeps only in-frame clones and is missing some. The top ten clones hold around a quarter of a sample with 9,500 to 12,000 clones, over 40% of them seen once. The source was tumor tissue, collected before nivolumab (anti-PD-1) treatment. The source of these receptors is a person aged 35-79 years with oral cavity squamous cell carcinoma.

This chain joins TRBV7-2 and TRBJ1-4; D gene ambiguous. Trimming stripped 5 bases from V and 2 bases from J, with 12 bases between. In germline, CDR1 is SGHTA, CDR2 FQGNSA. CDR3 size: 15 residues. CDR3 protein: CASSPLGKTNEKLFF. The CDR3, as DNA: TGTGCCAGCAGCCCACTCGGGAAGACTAATGAAAAACTGTTTTTT.

By proportion, this clone is medium-sized. The chain links TRBV5-4 to TRBJ2-1, with 8 bases identical to TRBD2. CDR1 and CDR2 from the germline V gene are SGHNT and YYREEE (reference sequence). Germline trimming cut 2 bases from V and 7 bases from J; bases unmatched to any gene: 11. This CDR3 has 16 residues. CDR3 nucleotides: TGTGCCAGCAGCTTAGGAGGCGGGGGGCCCTTGAATGAGCAGTTCTTC. The encoded protein is CASSLGGGGPLNEQFF.

CDR3 protein: CASSTHRGNTEAFF. In DNA form, the CDR3 reads TGTGCCAGTAGTACCCACAGGGGGAACACTGAAGCTTTCTTT. V and J are TRBV19 and TRBJ1-1; 7 bases agree with TRBD1. The CDR3 loop spans 14 amino acids. V lost 4 bases, J lost 1 base, and 3 bases stayed unmatched. CDR1 is LNHDA, CDR2 SQIVND, per germline (reference sequence).

This chain joins TRBV19 and TRBJ1-4; D is uncertain. The CDR3 extends over 12 amino acids. Germline-derived CDR1 and CDR2 are LNHDA and SQIVND (reference sequence). V lost 5 bases and J lost 7, with 8 bases in between. The CDR3 bases are TGTGCCAGTAGTGATAGGGTTGAAAAACTGTTTTTT. This gives the protein CASSDRVEKLFF.

V is TRBV7-2 and J is TRBJ2-5, with D possibly TRBD1 on 6 matching bases. The germline V and J ends were trimmed by 1 base and 2 bases, with 11 bases remaining between them. The V gene's germline CDR1 is SGHTA and CDR2 FQGNSA. CDR3 length equals 15 residues. The CDR3 coding sequence is TGTGCCAGCAGCTTAGGGACAGTCTTTCAAGAGACCCAGTACTTC. It is translated as CASSLGTVFQETQYF.

This clone was seen once. The V and J genes are TRBV18 and TRBJ1-6, with 7 nucleotides matching TRBD1. This CDR3 has 16 residues. Germline V CDR1 and CDR2: KGHSH, LQKENI. Losses at the gene ends were 1 base for V and 9 bases for J; bases not matched to a gene: 9. The CDR3 spells CASSPLAGGRSSPLHF. DNA for the CDR3: TGTGCCAGCTCACCACTGGCAGGGGGACGGAGTTCACCCCTCCACTTT.

The chain is built from TRBV5-1 and TRBJ2-3, with D possibly TRBD2 on 5 matching bases. Per the germline V gene, CDR1 is SGHRS and CDR2 is YFSETQ. The CDR3 covers 16 residues. Deletions cut 0 bases from V and 6 bases from J, with 17 bases between. The CDR3 here is CASSLATQLGSDTQYF. The CDR3 DNA sequence: TGCGCCAGCAGCTTGGCAACACAGTTAGGGAGCGATACGCAGTATTTT.

J is TRBJ1-2 and V is TRBV7-2; D gene uncertain. V was shortened by 0 bases and J by 2 bases, with 7 bases between the two germline ends. The CDR3 has 14 residues. The V gene's germline CDR1 is SGHTA and CDR2 FQGNSA. CDR3 region: CASSLADGNYGYTF. DNA of the CDR3: TGTGCCAGCAGCTTAGCGGACGGGAACTATGGCTACACCTTC.

This chain connects TRBV7-2 to TRBJ1-5; D gene uncertain. The CDR3 loop spans 17 amino acids. Germline lookup yields CDR1 SGHTA and CDR2 FQGNSA. V was trimmed by 1 base and J by 0 bases, leaving 13 bases between them. CDR3 sequence reads: CASSLVLHSYSNQPQHF. In DNA, the CDR3 is TGTGCCAGCAGCTTAGTTTTACACTCTTATAGCAATCAGCCCCAGCATTTT.

The chain couples TRBV19 to TRBJ2-2; 12 positions agree with TRBD1. The CDR3 has 17 amino acids. Germline V gene sequence: CDR1 LNHDA, CDR2 SQIVND (reference sequence). Unmatched junction bases numbered 10, after V lost 8 bases and J lost 3 bases. The CDR3 reads CASSNSGTGGYTGELFF. CDR3 coding DNA: TGTGCCAGTTCGAACTCCGGGACAGGGGGCTACACCGGGGAGCTGTTTTTT.

The chain combines TRBV5-1 with TRBJ2-7; 14 positions agree with TRBD2. This CDR3 has 19 residues. After removal of 0 bases from V and 6 bases from J, the junction contained 14 bases not matched to a gene. CDR1 is SGHRS and CDR2 is YFSETQ in the germline V gene. As DNA, the CDR3 is TGCGCCAGCAGCTTGGCGCCGGGACTAGCGGGGGCCGGAACGGGCGAGCAGTACTTC. It encodes CASSLAPGLAGAGTGEQYF.

The chain combines TRBV6-1 with TRBJ1-3; no clear D gene. Germline V lookup: CDR1 MNHNS, CDR2 SASEGT. Trimming left V 2 bases short and J 2 bases short, with 4 bases between. CDR3 length: 13 amino acids. The CDR3 is CASSELTGNTIYF. The CDR3 DNA sequence: TGTGCCAGCAGTGAACTGACTGGAAACACCATATATTTT.

A few counts support this clone. The chain combines TRBV7-2 with TRBJ2-3; D gene uncertain. Germline V gives CDR1 SGHTA, CDR2 FQGNSA. The CDR3 length is 15 residues. Trimming cost V 2 bases and J 2 bases, with 11 bases left between them. The CDR3: CASSLLVAATDTQYF. For the CDR3, the DNA is TGTGCCAGCAGCTTACTAGTGGCAGCCACAGATACGCAGTATTTT.

V is TRBV11-2 and J is TRBJ2-5; a weak D match, TRBD2 (5 bases). The CDR3 contains 14 residues. Trimming removed 0 bases from V and 5 bases from J, with 10 bases in between. Looked up from germline, CDR1 is SGHAT and CDR2 is FQNNGV. The CDR3 coding sequence is TGTGCCAGCAGCTTAGACAGGACGGGGGAGACCCAGTACTTC. The encoded protein is CASSLDRTGETQYF.

This chain uses TRBV27 with TRBJ1-4, with D unclear. The CDR3 runs to 14 residues. Looked up from germline, CDR1 is MNHEY and CDR2 is SMNVEV (reference sequence). Trimming removed 5 bases at V and 8 bases at J, with 15 bases between. CDR3 amino acids: CASSVLGFGEKLFF. CDR3 in DNA: TGTGCCAGCAGTGTTTTGGGTTTTGGGGAAAAACTGTTTTTT.

The V and J genes are TRBV7-9 and TRBJ1-2; D unresolved. CDR3 length equals 14 residues. Trimming shortened V by 1 base and J by 2 bases, and 8 bases separated the two germline ends. The germline CDR1 and CDR2 sequences are SEHNR and FQNEAQ (reference sequence). CDR3 residues: CASSLVVANYGYTF. The CDR3 bases are TGTGCCAGCAGCTTAGTCGTCGCAAACTATGGCTACACCTTC.

The J gene is TRBJ2-7, the V gene TRBV10-3; 7 positions agree with TRBD2. V lost 3 bases, J lost 3 bases, and 11 bases stayed unmatched. Looked up from germline, CDR1 is ENHRY and CDR2 is SYGVKD. The CDR3 has 16 amino acids. Here the CDR3 reads CAISESYNSGHYEQYF. The CDR3 nucleotides are TGTGCCATCAGTGAATCTTATAATAGCGGGCACTACGAGCAGTACTTC.

V usage is TRBV9 and J usage is TRBJ2-7, with D possibly being TRBD2 (6 bases). The germline CDR1 and CDR2 sequences are SGDLS and YYNGEE. V was trimmed by 0 bases and J by 2 bases, leaving 9 bases between them. CDR3 length: 14 residues. CDR3: CASSVDAGTYEQYF. DNA for the CDR3: TGTGCCAGCAGCGTAGACGCGGGAACCTACGAGCAGTACTTC.

This clone is classed as medium-sized. This chain links TRBV9 with TRBJ1-2; D is perhaps TRBD1 (5 bases). CDR1 and CDR2 from the germline V gene are SGDLS and YYNGEE. The CDR3 extends over 13 amino acids. The ends were cut back, 0 bases at V and 2 bases at J, with 5 bases in the middle. In DNA form, the CDR3 reads TGTGCCAGCAGCGTAGGACAGAACTATGGCTACACCTTC. It encodes CASSVGQNYGYTF.

The gene calls are TRBV4-3 and TRBJ1-2; D gene uncertain. V was trimmed by 0 bases and J by 2 bases, leaving 10 bases between them. Germline V gene data show CDR1 as LGHNA and CDR2 as YSLEER. The CDR3 totals 15 residues. CDR3 nucleotide sequence: TGCGCCAGCAGCCAAGAGGAGGGAGAGAACTATGGCTACACCTTC. It specifies CASSQEEGENYGYTF.

The chain carries TRBV19 and TRBJ1-2, with D perhaps TRBD1 (5 bases). The V gene lost 6 bases and the J gene lost 2 bases, with 16 bases spanning the gap. The CDR3 runs 15 residues. Per the germline V gene, CDR1 is LNHDA and CDR2 is SQIVND (reference sequence). CDR3 residues: CASRPRRGDNYGYTF. CDR3 coding DNA: TGTGCCAGTAGACCGAGGCGAGGGGACAACTATGGCTACACCTTC.

The genes are TRBV7-2 and TRBJ2-5; 8 nucleotides match TRBD1. The CDR3 contains 14 residues. CDR1 is SGHTA, CDR2 FQGNSA, per germline. V lost 5 bases and J lost 7; bases outside the gene matches: 9. This CDR3 reads CASSPGTGQGTQYF. The CDR3 DNA reads TGTGCCAGCAGCCCCGGGACAGGTCAGGGGACCCAGTACTTC.

The chain employs TRBV18 and TRBJ1-6; D unresolved. V was cut by 1 base and J by 4 bases, with 8 bases left in between. Per the germline V gene, CDR1 is KGHSH and CDR2 is LQKENI. CDR3 length: 15 residues. The CDR3 reads CASSPRSEYNSPLHF. CDR3 DNA sequence: TGTGCCAGCTCACCACGGTCAGAATATAATTCACCCCTCCACTTT.

This chain links TRBV27 with TRBJ1-1; 8 bases agree with TRBD1. The CDR3 has 13 amino acids. V lost 6 bases to trimming and J lost 4 bases; unmatched junction nucleotides: 4. In germline, CDR1 is MNHEY, CDR2 SMNVEV (reference sequence). This CDR3 is CASRDRVGTEAFF. CDR3 in DNA: TGTGCCAGCAGGGACAGGGTTGGCACTGAAGCTTTCTTT.

The V gene is TRBV11-2, the J gene TRBJ2-7; D not resolved. The CDR3 extends over 15 amino acids. Germline loops: CDR1 SGHAT, CDR2 FQNNGV. Between the trimmed V and J ends, which lost 1 base and 3 bases, there was a span of 13 bases. As DNA, the CDR3 is TGTGCCAGCAGCTTAGGGTACGGCCCTGTCTACGAGCAGTACTTC. This encodes CASSLGYGPVYEQYF.

Turning to this clone: Given a far larger clone just one base away, this is likely a sequencing read error. CDR3 in DNA: TGTGCCAGCGGCGCGGGACAGGGGGCTCGTGGTCAGCCCCAGCATTTT. Its translation is CASGAGQGARGQPQHF. The V and J genes are TRBV21-1 and TRBJ1-5; the DNA was not used to check the table's D call, TRBD1. TRBV21-1 is a pseudogene locus. CDR3 size: 16 residues.

This clone was counted a few times. This chain uses TRBV7-2 with TRBJ1-5; D uncertain. This CDR3 region has 15 residues. V was clipped by 3 bases and J by 1 base, with 10 bases between them. The germline V gene has CDR1 SGHTA and CDR2 FQGNSA. CDR3 protein: CASSLGFVSNQPQHF. CDR3 nucleotides: TGTGCCAGCAGCTTGGGTTTTGTGAGCAATCAGCCCCAGCATTTT.

This chain joins TRBV7-2 and TRBJ1-1; D is ambiguous. Germline values: CDR1 SGHTA, CDR2 FQGNSA. The CDR3 extends over 14 amino acids. Trimming pared 0 bases from V and 7 bases from J, leaving 12 bases between. CDR3 DNA: TGTGCCAGCAGCTTAGCGGCGGGAATCTATGAAGCTTTCTTT. It yields the protein CASSLAAGIYEAFF.

This chain uses TRBV7-9 with TRBJ2-1; D ambiguous. Per the germline V gene, CDR1 is SEHNR and CDR2 is FQNEAQ (reference sequence). The ends were cut back, 1 base at V and 0 bases at J, with 7 bases in the middle. The CDR3 is made up of 15 amino acids. CDR3: CASSLGASSYNEQFF. DNA of the CDR3: TGTGCCAGCAGCTTAGGGGCCAGCTCCTACAATGAGCAGTTCTTC. Combining the CDR3 with reference TRBV7-9 and TRBJ2-1 gives the whole variable domain DTGVSQNPRHKITKRGQNVTFRCDPISEHNRLYWYRQTLGQGPEFLTYFQNEAQLEKSRLLSDRFSAERPKGSFSTLEIQRTEQGDSAMYLCASSLGASSYNEQFFGPGTRLTVL.